This TCR beta chain was found in a study of T cells in narcolepsy. Study-wide background: Patients with NT1 or NT2 and healthy control donors were enrolled.

J lost 2 bases, V lost 7 bases, and 13 bases had no gene match. This CDR3 has 17 amino acids. The germline gives CDR1 MGHDK, CDR2 SYGVNS. Produced via immunoSEQ multiplex PCR; TCRdb's table is partial and in-frame only. The top ten hold approximately 0.8% of the sample, which has tens of thousands of clones, approximately 90% seen once. The sample comprised CD45RA- memory CD4+ T cells from PBMCs. The receptor was derived from a human donor with narcolepsy. The chain couples TRBV25-1 to TRBJ2-5, with TRBD1 matching 10 bases. DNA of the CDR3: TGTGCCAGCAAAGGGACAGGGGAGGTTTTTGGTCAAGAGACCCAGTACTTC. Translating it yields CASKGTGEVFGQETQYF.